This T cell receptor beta chain comes out of a study of vaccination and CD4 T cells after COVID-19. Across the study: For each participant, vaccination comprised two doses of either the BNT162b2 or the mRNA-1273 vaccine. In culture, cells were exposed to overlapping spike peptides from SARS-CoV-2, HCoV-NL63, HCoV-OC43 and HCoV-229E. Overall study findings and caveats: Clonotypes reactive to SARS-CoV-2 had a median that went up from roughly 21 to 40, but not significantly.

This sample's treatment: approximately 10-day PBMC culture with coronavirus spike peptide pools or control peptides (ViraFEST assay). Trimming stripped 4 bases from V and 0 bases from J, with 9 bases between. Germline loops: CDR1 MNHEY, CDR2 SVGAGI. The CDR3 is 15 amino acids. CD4+ T cells that had been cultured provided DNA sequenced with the Oncomine TCR Beta short-read assay. TCRdb re-called the PCR reads with MiXCR, one entry per CDR3 protein. The sample holds around 4,800 distinct CDR3 sequences, approximately 20% seen once. Regarding this clonotype: Its matching antigen is unknown.

The rearrangement joins TRBV6-5 to TRBJ1-4; TRBD1 might be the D (5 bases). This TCR derives from a human donor who had recovered from COVID-19. Sequences were obtained from CD4+ T cells from blood, cultured in vitro. For the CDR3, the DNA is TGTGCCAGCAGTTGGGACGGAGCAACTAATGAAAAACTGTTTTTT. This sequence encodes CASSWDGATNEKLFF.